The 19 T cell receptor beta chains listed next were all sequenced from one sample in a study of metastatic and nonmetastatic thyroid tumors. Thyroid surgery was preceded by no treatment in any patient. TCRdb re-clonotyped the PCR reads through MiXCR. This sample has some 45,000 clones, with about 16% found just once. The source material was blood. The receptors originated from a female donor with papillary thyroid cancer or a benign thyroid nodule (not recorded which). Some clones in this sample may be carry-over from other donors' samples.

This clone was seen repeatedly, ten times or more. The CDR3 region is CASISQNTEAFF. In DNA, the CDR3 is TGTGCCAGCATCAGTCAGAACACTGAAGCTTTCTTT. V and J are TRBV28 and TRBJ1-1; D is undetermined. Trimming pared 7 bases from V and 1 base from J, leaving 7 bases between. The CDR3 runs 12 residues. The germline V gene encodes CDR1 MDHEN and CDR2 SYDVKM.

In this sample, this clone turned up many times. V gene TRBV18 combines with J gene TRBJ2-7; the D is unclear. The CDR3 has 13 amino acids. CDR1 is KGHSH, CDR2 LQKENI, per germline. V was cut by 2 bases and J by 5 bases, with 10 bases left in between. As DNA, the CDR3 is TGTGCCAGCTCACCAGGGGATCTGGACGAGCAGTACTTC. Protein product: CASSPGDLDEQYF.

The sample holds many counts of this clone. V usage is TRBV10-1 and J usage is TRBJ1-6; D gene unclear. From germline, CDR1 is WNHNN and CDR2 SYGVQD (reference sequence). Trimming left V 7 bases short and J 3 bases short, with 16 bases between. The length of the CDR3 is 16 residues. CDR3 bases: TGCGCCAGCACGCAGGCGGACCATCGCTATAATTCACCCCTCCACTTT. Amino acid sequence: CASTQADHRYNSPLHF.

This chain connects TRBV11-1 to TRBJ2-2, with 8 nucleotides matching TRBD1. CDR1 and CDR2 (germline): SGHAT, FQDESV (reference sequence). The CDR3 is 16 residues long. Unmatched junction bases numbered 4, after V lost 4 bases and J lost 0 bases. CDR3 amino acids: CASSWGTGSNTGELFF. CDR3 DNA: TGTGCCAGCAGCTGGGGGACAGGATCGAACACCGGGGAGCTGTTTTTT.

The CDR3 spells CASSYRGTGGTEAFF. DNA for the CDR3: TGTGCCAGCAGCTACCGCGGGACAGGGGGCACTGAAGCTTTCTTT. The V call is TRBV28, the J call TRBJ1-1; 11 nucleotides agree with TRBD1. Germline V gene data show CDR1 as MDHEN and CDR2 as SYDVKM. The CDR3 runs to 15 residues. J gave up 4 bases and V 6 bases, and 7 bases lay outside the gene matches.

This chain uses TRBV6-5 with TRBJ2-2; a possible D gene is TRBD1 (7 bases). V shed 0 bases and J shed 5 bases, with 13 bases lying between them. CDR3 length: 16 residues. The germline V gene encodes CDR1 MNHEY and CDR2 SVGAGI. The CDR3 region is CASSYSRGRGTGELFF. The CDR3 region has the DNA TGTGCCAGCAGTTACTCGAGGGGGCGGGGAACCGGGGAGCTGTTTTTT.

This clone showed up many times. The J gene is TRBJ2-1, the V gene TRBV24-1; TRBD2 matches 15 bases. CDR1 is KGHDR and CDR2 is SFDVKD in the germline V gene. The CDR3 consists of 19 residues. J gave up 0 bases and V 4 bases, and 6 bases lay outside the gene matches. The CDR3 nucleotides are TGTGCCACCAGTGACGCGGGACTAGCGGGAGGTCTCTCCTACAATGAGCAGTTCTTC. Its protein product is CATSDAGLAGGLSYNEQFF.

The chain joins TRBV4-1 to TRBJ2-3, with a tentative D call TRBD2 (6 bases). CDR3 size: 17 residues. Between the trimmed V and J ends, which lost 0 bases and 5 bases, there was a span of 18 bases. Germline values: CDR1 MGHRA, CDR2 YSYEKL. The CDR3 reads CASSQDGGLGSGDTQYF. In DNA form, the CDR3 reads TGCGCCAGCAGCCAAGACGGGGGACTCGGGTCCGGAGATACGCAGTATTTT.

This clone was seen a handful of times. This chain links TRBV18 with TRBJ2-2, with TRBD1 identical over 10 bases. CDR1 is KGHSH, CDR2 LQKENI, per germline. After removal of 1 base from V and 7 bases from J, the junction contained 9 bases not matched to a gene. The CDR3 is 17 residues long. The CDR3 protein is CASSPRVGTGVDGELFF. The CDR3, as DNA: TGTGCCAGCTCACCACGGGTCGGGACAGGGGTCGACGGGGAGCTGTTTTTT.

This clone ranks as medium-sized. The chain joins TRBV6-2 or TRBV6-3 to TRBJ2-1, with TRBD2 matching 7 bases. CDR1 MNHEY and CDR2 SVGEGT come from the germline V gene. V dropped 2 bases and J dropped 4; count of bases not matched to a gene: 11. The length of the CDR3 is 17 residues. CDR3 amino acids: CASSYPPLREIYNEQFF. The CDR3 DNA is TGTGCCAGCAGTTACCCCCCACTGCGGGAGATTTACAATGAGCAGTTCTTC.

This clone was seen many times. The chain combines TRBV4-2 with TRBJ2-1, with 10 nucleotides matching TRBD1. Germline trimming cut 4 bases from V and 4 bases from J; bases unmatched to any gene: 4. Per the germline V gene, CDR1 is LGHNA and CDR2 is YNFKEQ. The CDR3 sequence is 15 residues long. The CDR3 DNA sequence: TGTGCCAGCAGCCGTGGACAGGGGGATTACAATGAGCAGTTCTTC. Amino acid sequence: CASSRGQGDYNEQFF.

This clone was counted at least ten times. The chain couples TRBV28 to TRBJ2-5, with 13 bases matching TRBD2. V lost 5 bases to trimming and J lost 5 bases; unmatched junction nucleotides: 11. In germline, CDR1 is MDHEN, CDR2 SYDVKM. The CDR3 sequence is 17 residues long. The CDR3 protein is CASSTWGTSGAAETQYF. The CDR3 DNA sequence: TGTGCCAGCAGTACATGGGGGACTAGCGGGGCAGCGGAGACCCAGTACTTC.

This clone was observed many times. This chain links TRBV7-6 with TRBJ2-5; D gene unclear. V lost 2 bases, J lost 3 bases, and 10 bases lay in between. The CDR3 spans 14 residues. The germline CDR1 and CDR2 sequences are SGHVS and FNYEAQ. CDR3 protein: CASSLLAAEETQYF. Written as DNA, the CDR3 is TGTGCCAGCAGCTTATTGGCAGCTGAAGAGACCCAGTACTTC.

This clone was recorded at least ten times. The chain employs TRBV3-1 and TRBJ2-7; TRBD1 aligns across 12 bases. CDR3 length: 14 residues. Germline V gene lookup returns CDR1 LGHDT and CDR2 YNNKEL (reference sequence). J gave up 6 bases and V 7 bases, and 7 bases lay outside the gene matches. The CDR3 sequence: CASKSGTGGAEQYF. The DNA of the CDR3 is TGTGCCAGCAAATCCGGGACAGGGGGCGCCGAGCAGTACTTC.

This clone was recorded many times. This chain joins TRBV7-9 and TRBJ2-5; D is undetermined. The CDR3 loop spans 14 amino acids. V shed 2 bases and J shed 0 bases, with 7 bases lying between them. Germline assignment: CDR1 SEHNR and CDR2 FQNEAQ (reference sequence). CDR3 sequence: CASSLIDHQETQYF. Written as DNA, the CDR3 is TGTGCCAGCAGCTTAATAGACCACCAAGAGACCCAGTACTTC.

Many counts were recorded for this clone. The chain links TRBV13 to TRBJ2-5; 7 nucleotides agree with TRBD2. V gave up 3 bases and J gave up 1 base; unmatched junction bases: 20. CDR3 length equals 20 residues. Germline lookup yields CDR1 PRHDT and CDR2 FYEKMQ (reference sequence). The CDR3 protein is CASSFAGTGVREKTQETQYF. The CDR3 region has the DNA TGTGCCAGCAGCTTTGCGGGGACCGGAGTGCGGGAGAAAACCCAAGAGACCCAGTACTTC.

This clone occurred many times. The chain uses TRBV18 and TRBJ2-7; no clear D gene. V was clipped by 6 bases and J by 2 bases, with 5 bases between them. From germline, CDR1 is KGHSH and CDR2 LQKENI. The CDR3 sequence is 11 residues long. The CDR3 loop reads CASSGAYEQYF. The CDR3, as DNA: TGTGCCAGCTCCGGAGCCTACGAGCAGTACTTC.

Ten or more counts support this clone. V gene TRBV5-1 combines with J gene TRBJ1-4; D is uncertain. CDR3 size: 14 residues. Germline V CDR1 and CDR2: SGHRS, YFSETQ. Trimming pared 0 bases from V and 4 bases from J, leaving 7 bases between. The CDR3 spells CASSLGGINEKLFF. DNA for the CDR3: TGCGCCAGCAGCTTGGGGGGAATTAATGAAAAACTGTTTTTT. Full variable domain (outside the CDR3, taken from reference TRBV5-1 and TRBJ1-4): KAGVTQTPRYLIKTRGQQVTLSCSPISGHRSVSWYQQTPGQGLQFLFEYFSETQRNKGNFPGRFSGRQFSNSRSEMNVSTLELGDSALYLCASSLGGINEKLFFGSGTQLSVL.

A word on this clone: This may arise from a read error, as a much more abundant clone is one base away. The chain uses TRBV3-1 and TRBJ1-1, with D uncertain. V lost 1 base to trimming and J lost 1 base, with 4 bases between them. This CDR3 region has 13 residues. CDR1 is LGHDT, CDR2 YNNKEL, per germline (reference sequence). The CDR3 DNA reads TGTGCCAGCAGCCAAGTCAAGAACACTGAAGCTTTCTTT. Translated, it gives CASSQVKNTEAFF. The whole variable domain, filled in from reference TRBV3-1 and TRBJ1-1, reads DTAVSQTPKYLVTQMGNDKSIKCEQNLGHDTMYWYKQDSKKFLKIMFSYNNKELIINETVPNRFSPKSPDKAHLNLHINSLELGDSAVYFCASSQVKNTEAFFGQGTRLTVV.